These 29 T cell receptor beta chains were all obtained from the same sample, sequenced in a study of human T cells and chemical hapten exposure. Via MiXCR, TCRdb re-called the RACE reads, giving one row per CDR3 protein. The table shows around 160,000 distinct CDR3 sequences, with roughly 15% occurring only once. Time point: patch test 1, 2 weeks after DPC sensitization. The sample's treatment: therapeutic diphenylcyclopropenone sensitization with weekly scalp DPC. Specimen: whole blood, collected in connection with sensitization to the hapten diphenylcyclopropenone (DPC). All receptors come from a woman in her 30s with alopecia areata. Some clones in this sample may be carry-over from other donors' samples.

The sample holds one count of this clonotype. The J gene is TRBJ2-3, the V gene TRBV11-3; D possibly corresponds to TRBD2 (6 bases). The V gene's germline CDR1 is SGHNT and CDR2 YENEEA. Trimming removed 5 bases from V and 3 bases from J, with 12 bases in between. CDR3 size: 14 residues. Here the CDR3 DNA reads TGTGCCAGCAGCCAGGGTCTAGCGACAGATACGCAGTATTTT. Protein: CASSQGLATDTQYF.

The rearrangement links TRBV20-1 to TRBJ1-4, with no clear D. The germline V gene has CDR1 DFQATT and CDR2 SNEGSKA (reference sequence). This CDR3 comprises 14 residues. Trimming stripped 6 bases from V and 7 bases from J, with 18 bases between. This CDR3 reads CSAPDSRVGEKLFF. The CDR3 nucleotides are TGCAGTGCCCCAGATTCGAGGGTGGGTGAAAAACTGTTTTTT.

This clonotype was seen a handful of times. J is TRBJ1-1 and V is TRBV29-1; D is ambiguous. The CDR3 loop spans 12 amino acids. Germline V gene lookup returns CDR1 SQVTM and CDR2 ANQGSEA. V was trimmed by 7 bases and J by 1 base, leaving 10 bases between them. The CDR3 region is CSALWGNTEAFF. The CDR3 DNA follows: TGCAGCGCTCTTTGGGGGAACACTGAAGCTTTCTTT. The whole variable domain, filled in from reference TRBV29-1 and TRBJ1-1, reads SAVISQKPSRDICQRGTSLTIQCQVDSQVTMMFWYRQQPGQSLTLIATANQGSEATYESGFVIDKFPISRPNLTFSTLTVSNMSPEDSSIYLCSALWGNTEAFFGQGTRLTVV.

The CDR3 protein is CSVADIAGGRTGELFF. The DNA of the CDR3 is TGCAGCGTCGCAGACATAGCGGGAGGGAGGACCGGGGAGCTGTTTTTT. The chain recombines TRBV29-1 with TRBJ2-2; 11 positions match TRBD2. This CDR3 spans 16 amino acids. Germline CDR1 and CDR2: SQVTM and ANQGSEA. The junction had 11 bases not matched to a gene; V was cut back by 6 bases and J by 5 bases.

This clonotype was counted between two and nine times. The chain employs TRBV10-3 and TRBJ2-7; either TRBD1 or TRBD2 may supply D (5 bases each). Germline CDR1 and CDR2: ENHRY and SYGVKD. V dropped 6 bases and J dropped 2 bases, with 11 bases sitting between them. This CDR3 region has 13 residues. The CDR3 DNA is TGTGCCATCAGGGAAGGGACGCCCTACGAGCAGTACTTC. Translated, it gives CAIREGTPYEQYF.

At least ten counts were recorded for this clonotype. The V call is TRBV7-6, the J call TRBJ2-7; 9 nucleotides line up with TRBD1. Germline lookup yields CDR1 SGHVS and CDR2 FNYEAQ. J was trimmed by 5 bases and V by 5 bases; bases with no gene match: 7. The CDR3 contains 14 residues. This CDR3 reads CASSRGTGYDEQYF. For the CDR3, the DNA is TGTGCCAGCAGCCGGGGGACAGGGTACGACGAGCAGTACTTC.

This clonotype turned up a few times. The CDR3 sequence is CASSGAGHGYTF. Here the CDR3 DNA reads TGTGCCAGCAGTGGTGCAGGGCATGGCTACACCTTC. V is TRBV6-1 and J is TRBJ1-2, with a possible D match to TRBD1 (5 bases). Germline CDR1 reads MNHNS; CDR2 reads SASEGT. This CDR3 spans 12 amino acids. Between the trimmed V and J ends, which lost 4 bases and 6 bases, there was a span of 9 bases.

This clonotype came up many times. The chain employs TRBV28 and TRBJ1-1; D is unclear. There are 14 residues in the CDR3. The V end was cut by 3 bases, the J end by 2 bases, with 10 bases between. CDR1 is MDHEN, CDR2 SYDVKM, per germline. The CDR3 DNA sequence: TGTGCCAGCAGTTTTGGATGGTTCAACACTGAAGCTTTCTTT. Amino acid sequence: CASSFGWFNTEAFF.

The chain is built from TRBV5-1 and TRBJ2-7; 8 positions agree with TRBD2. The CDR3 has 15 amino acids. With V trimmed by 0 bases and J by 5 bases, 7 bases remained unmatched. The germline V gene encodes CDR1 SGHRS and CDR2 YFSETQ. Here the CDR3 reads CASSLAQRGQDEQYF. CDR3 nucleotides: TGCGCCAGCAGCTTGGCCCAGCGGGGGCAGGACGAGCAGTACTTC.

This clonotype was counted a few times. The rearrangement uses TRBV9 and TRBJ2-6; TRBD1 matches at 7 bases. The V segment lost 4 bases and the J segment 0 bases; nucleotides outside the gene matches: 4. CDR1 is SGDLS, CDR2 YYNGEE, per germline. The CDR3 sequence is 16 residues long. The CDR3 reads CASSPGQTSGANVLTF. The CDR3 DNA reads as TGTGCCAGCAGCCCGGGACAGACCTCTGGGGCCAACGTCCTGACTTTC.

This clonotype was seen many times. The chain has TRBV20-1 and TRBJ1-2; TRBD1 aligns across 8 bases. This CDR3 comprises 12 residues. Trimming at V came to 3 bases and at J to 6 bases, leaving 3 bases not matched to a gene. Per the germline V gene, CDR1 is DFQATT and CDR2 is SNEGSKA (reference sequence). DNA for the CDR3: TGCAGTGCTAGCGGGACAGGTCATGGCTACACCTTC. It is translated as CSASGTGHGYTF.

The chain is built from TRBV6-2 or TRBV6-3 and TRBJ1-1, with D unclear. Trimming removed 2 bases at V and 6 bases at J, with 13 bases between. The CDR3 runs to 14 residues. Germline CDR1 MNHEY, CDR2 SVGEGT. The CDR3 DNA reads as TGTGCCAGCAGTTACGATAAGGGTAGCGCTGAAGCTTTCTTT. The encoded protein is CASSYDKGSAEAFF.

The table lists this clonotype with a few counts. The gene calls are TRBV19 and TRBJ1-5; 8 bases align to TRBD1. V lost 4 bases, J lost 6 bases, and 5 bases stayed unmatched. This CDR3 is 14 amino acids long. Germline V gene sequence: CDR1 LNHDA, CDR2 SQIVND (reference sequence). Written as DNA, the CDR3 is TGTGCCAGTAGTAGGGGACAGGCAGCTCAGCCCCAGCATTTT. Protein: CASSRGQAAQPQHF.

The table lists this clonotype with a few counts. The rearrangement uses TRBV20-1 and TRBJ1-2, with 8 bases lining up with TRBD1. CDR1 and CDR2 (germline): DFQATT, SNEGSKA (reference sequence). The J segment lost 4 bases and the V segment lost 0 bases, leaving 4 bases of the junction unmatched. The CDR3 covers 14 residues. The chain's CDR3 is CSARDPGQVYGYTF. DNA for the CDR3: TGCAGTGCTAGAGATCCGGGACAGGTCTATGGCTACACCTTC.

Many counts were recorded for this clonotype. This rearrangement joins TRBV5-6 to TRBJ1-3, with D perhaps matching TRBD1 (5 bases). The CDR3 contains 14 residues. The germline gives CDR1 SGHDT, CDR2 YYEEEE. V gave up 6 bases and J gave up 4 bases, with 14 bases separating them. The CDR3 loop is CASNDRGLGNTIYF. In nucleotides, the CDR3 is TGTGCCAGCAATGATCGGGGACTGGGAAACACCATATATTTT. The full variable domain, its missing parts supplied by reference TRBV5-6 and TRBJ1-3, is DAGVTQSPTHLIKTRGQQVTLRCSPKSGHDTVSWYQQALGQGPQFIFQYYEEEERQRGNFPDRFSGHQFPNYSSELNVNALLLGDSALYLCASNDRGLGNTIYFGEGSWLTVV.

The V call is TRBV6-2 or TRBV6-3, the J call TRBJ2-1; TRBD2 matches 9 bases. The CDR3 sequence is 16 residues long. The V gene's germline CDR1 is MNHEY and CDR2 SVGEGT. Trimming removed 6 bases from V and 5 bases from J; junction bases left unmatched: 11. CDR3 nucleotide sequence: TGTGCCAGCAGACAACCCATGGCGGGGGGGCACAATGAGCAGTTCTTC. It yields the protein CASRQPMAGGHNEQFF.

CDR3 in DNA: TGTGCCACCTTGGGACGGGATGGAAACACCATATATTTT. Its protein product is CATLGRDGNTIYF. V and J are TRBV6-5 and TRBJ1-3, with a tentative D call TRBD1 (5 bases). Deletions cut 10 bases from V and 3 bases from J, with 13 bases between. This CDR3 is 13 amino acids long. Germline V gives CDR1 MNHEY, CDR2 SVGAGI.

The chain carries TRBV12-3 or TRBV12-4 and TRBJ2-2; tentatively, D is TRBD2 (6 bases). Trimming cost V 5 bases and J 5 bases, with 24 bases left between them. This CDR3 comprises 18 residues. CDR3 in amino acids: CASSPPLARGPGTGELFF. For the CDR3, the DNA is TGTGCCAGCAGTCCCCCCCTAGCGCGAGGGCCGGGTACCGGGGAGCTGTTTTTT.

This clonotype has only one observation. One end of the junction varies from germline; a read error may be responsible. The chain links TRBV5-5 to TRBJ1-2; D is ambiguous. The CDR3 totals 16 residues. The germline gives CDR1 SGHKS, CDR2 YYEKEE (reference sequence). The CDR3 is CASSSMGSQTRYGHTF. In DNA, the CDR3 is TGTGCCAGCAGCTCTATGGGCAGTCAGACTCGCTATGGCCACACCTTC.

The chain is built from TRBV18 and TRBJ1-6, with D possibly matching TRBD1 (5 bases). Deletions cut 4 bases from V and 3 bases from J, with 10 bases between. The CDR3 is 15 amino acids. The germline CDR1 and CDR2 sequences are KGHSH and LQKENI. The CDR3 reads CASSLVGDYNSPLHF. In DNA form, the CDR3 reads TGTGCCAGCTCACTCGTAGGGGACTATAATTCACCCCTCCACTTT.

The chain has TRBV12-5 and TRBJ1-2, with 7 nucleotides matching TRBD1. With V trimmed by 2 bases and J by 0 bases, 6 bases remained unmatched. Germline-derived CDR1 and CDR2 are LGHNT and FRNRAP. This CDR3 region has 16 residues. CDR3 sequence reads: CASGLLTGTTNYGYTF. Here the CDR3 DNA reads TGTGCTAGTGGTTTGTTGACAGGGACGACTAACTATGGCTACACCTTC.

This clonotype was detected ten times or more. V is TRBV28 and J is TRBJ1-6; D not certain. V lost 5 bases and J lost 4, with 18 bases in between. CDR3 length: 17 amino acids. From germline, CDR1 is MDHEN and CDR2 SYDVKM. The CDR3 DNA follows: TGTGCCAGCAGTACTTTAGAATGGGTGGTGTATAATTCACCCCTCCACTTT. This translates into CASSTLEWVVYNSPLHF.

This clonotype was counted at least ten times. The V gene is TRBV18, the J gene TRBJ2-3; tentatively, D is TRBD1 or TRBD2 (5 bases each). Germline CDR1 is KGHSH and CDR2 is LQKENI. Trimming removed 3 bases at V and 1 base at J, with 11 bases between. The length of the CDR3 is 15 residues. CDR3 bases: TGTGCCAGCTCACCCCCGGGGACCCGCACAGATACGCAGTATTTT. Translating it yields CASSPPGTRTDTQYF.

This rearrangement joins TRBV4-1 to TRBJ2-5, with D unclear. Looked up from germline, CDR1 is MGHRA and CDR2 is YSYEKL. This CDR3 comprises 14 residues. Trimming took off 1 base at V and 1 base at J, with 7 bases between the two ends. The CDR3 DNA reads TGCGCCAGCAGCCAAGTTCAGAGCCAAGAGACCCAGTACTTC. Its protein product is CASSQVQSQETQYF.

This clonotype was observed many times. The chain combines TRBV6-2 or TRBV6-3 with TRBJ2-1; D ambiguous. The V gene's germline CDR1 is MNHEY and CDR2 SVGEGT. CDR3 size: 17 residues. Trimming removed 0 bases from V and 0 bases from J, with 12 bases in between. CDR3 sequence (DNA): TGTGCCAGCAGTTACTCGACATCGGTTAGCTCCTACAATGAGCAGTTCTTC. Protein product: CASSYSTSVSSYNEQFF.

The chain has TRBV4-2 and TRBJ2-3; 12 positions agree with TRBD2. CDR1 and CDR2 (germline): LGHNA, YNFKEQ. The J segment lost 2 bases and the V segment lost 5 bases, leaving 8 bases of the junction unmatched. This CDR3 contains 17 residues. As DNA, the CDR3 is TGTGCCAGCAGCTCGCGCCGGACTAGCGGGAACACAGATACGCAGTATTTT. This sequence encodes CASSSRRTSGNTDTQYF.

The sample holds a few counts of this clonotype. The rearrangement joins TRBV2 to TRBJ1-1, with 10 bases that match TRBD1. CDR3 length: 14 amino acids. V shed 10 bases and J 6 bases; nucleotides not matched to a gene: 11. The germline V gene encodes CDR1 SNHLY and CDR2 FYNNEI. CDR3 sequence: CATNLGQGWPEAFF. The DNA for the CDR3 is TGTGCCACCAACCTGGGACAGGGGTGGCCTGAAGCTTTCTTT.

This rearrangement joins TRBV20-1 to TRBJ1-2; D unresolved. The CDR3 runs 13 residues. Germline assignment: CDR1 DFQATT and CDR2 SNEGSKA (reference sequence). V lost 3 bases and J 7 bases, leaving 15 bases between the germline ends. The CDR3 coding sequence is TGCAGTGCTAGTCCACCGGGGTGGGGTGGCTACACCTTC. It encodes CSASPPGWGGYTF.

This clonotype was counted only a few times. V and J are TRBV5-1 and TRBJ2-5; no firm D call. Germline lookup yields CDR1 SGHRS and CDR2 YFSETQ. This CDR3 has 15 residues. Between the trimmed V and J ends, which lost 0 bases and 5 bases, there was a span of 14 bases. CDR3 DNA: TGCGCCAGCAGCTTGGCCGCGACAAAGAGGGAGACCCAGTACTTC. Translation: CASSLAATKRETQYF.